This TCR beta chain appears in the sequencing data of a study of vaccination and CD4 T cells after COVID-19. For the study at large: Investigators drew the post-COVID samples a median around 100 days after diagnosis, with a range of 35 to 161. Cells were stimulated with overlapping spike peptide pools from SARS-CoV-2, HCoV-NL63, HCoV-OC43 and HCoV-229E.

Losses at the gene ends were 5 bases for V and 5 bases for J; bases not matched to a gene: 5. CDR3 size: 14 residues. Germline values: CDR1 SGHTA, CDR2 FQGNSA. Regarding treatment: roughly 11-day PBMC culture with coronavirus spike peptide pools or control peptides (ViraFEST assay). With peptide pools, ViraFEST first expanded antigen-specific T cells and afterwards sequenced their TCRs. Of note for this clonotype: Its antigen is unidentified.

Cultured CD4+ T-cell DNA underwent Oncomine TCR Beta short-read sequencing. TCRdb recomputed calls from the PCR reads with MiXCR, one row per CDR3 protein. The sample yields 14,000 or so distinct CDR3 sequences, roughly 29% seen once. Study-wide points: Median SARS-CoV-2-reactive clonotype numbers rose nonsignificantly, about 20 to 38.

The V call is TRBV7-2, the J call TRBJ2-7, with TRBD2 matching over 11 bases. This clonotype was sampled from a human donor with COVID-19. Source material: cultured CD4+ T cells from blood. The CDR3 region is CASSLSGGADEQYF. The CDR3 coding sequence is TGTGCCAGCAGCCTTAGCGGGGGGGCTGACGAGCAGTACTTC.